This T cell receptor beta chain was identified during a study of T cells after yellow fever vaccination. Study overall: SMART-Seq v4 Ultra Low Input prepared the low-cell-number fractions.

This clonotype has at least ten counts. Its antigen is not known. The CDR3 runs to 15 residues. V was pared by 0 bases and J by 3 bases, with 8 bases between. In TCRdb, the 5' RACE reads were re-called with MiXCR into one record per CDR3 protein. The sample holds some 500,000 distinct CDR3 sequences; about 13% are singletons and the top ten take 11% to 15%. Notes on the study in general: High-abundance clonotypes from the bulk population could contaminate FACS-sorted repertoires.

The chain links TRBV12-3 or TRBV12-4 to TRBJ2-2, with D possibly TRBD2 on 6 matching bases. The TCR originated in a man aged 25 to 45 who received the YFV17D yellow fever vaccine. Sequences were derived from PBMCs, sampled on the day of the yellow fever booster vaccination. The DNA of the CDR3 is TGTGCCAGCAGTTTAGCGGGAGGCGACACCGGGGAGCTGTTTTTT. This gives the protein CASSLAGGDTGELFF.